Listed here are 9 T cell receptor beta chains from one sample, sequenced in a study of preoperative IRX-2 immunotherapy in early breast cancer. Generated by immunoSEQ multiplex PCR, the TCRdb table keeps only in-frame clones and is missing some. The table includes tens of thousands of clones, around nine tenths detected once. Indicated treatment: preoperative locoregional IRX-2 cytokine immunotherapy. The sample in question was tumor tissue, obtained after IRX-2 immunotherapy. The receptor set was obtained from a human donor with breast cancer.

A few counts support this clone. The CDR3, as DNA: TGTGCCAGCAGCCCCCCAGGGACTAGAGGAGAGACCCAGTACTTC. Protein product: CASSPPGTRGETQYF. The V gene is TRBV7-6, the J gene TRBJ2-5, with 8 nucleotides matching TRBD2. The V gene's germline CDR1 is SGHVS and CDR2 FNYEAQ. The CDR3 has 15 residues. Trimming removed 5 bases from V and 4 bases from J; junction bases left unmatched: 9.

V usage is TRBV28 and J usage is TRBJ2-5, with D perhaps TRBD1 or TRBD2 (6 bases each). The CDR3 totals 13 residues. Trimming removed 9 bases at V and 4 bases at J, with 15 bases between. CDR1 MDHEN and CDR2 SYDVKM come from the germline V gene. CDR3: CASRVGGRETQYF. The CDR3 DNA follows: TGTGCCAGTCGAGTCGGGGGCAGAGAGACCCAGTACTTC.

This chain uses TRBV18 with TRBJ2-5; TRBD2 might be the D (6 bases). The CDR3 loop spans 17 amino acids. Trimming removed 1 base at V and 2 bases at J, with 17 bases between. The germline gives CDR1 KGHSH, CDR2 LQKENI. The CDR3, as DNA: TGTGCCAGCTCACCACTTCCGGAGCGGGCGAAGCAAGAGACCCAGTACTTC. This codes for CASSPLPERAKQETQYF.

This clone was seen only once. This chain links TRBV14 with TRBJ2-1; D unresolved. Trimming cost V 0 bases and J 0 bases, with 9 bases left between them. Germline-derived CDR1 and CDR2 are SGHDN and FVKESK. This CDR3 has 16 amino acids. Here the CDR3 DNA reads TGTGCCAGCAGCCAAGATCCAGCCAGCTCCTACAATGAGCAGTTCTTC. Translation: CASSQDPASSYNEQFF.

The chain recombines TRBV5-1 with TRBJ1-6; 10 bases are a match to TRBD1. Germline loops: CDR1 SGHRS, CDR2 YFSETQ. The ends lost 4 bases at V and 9 bases at J; junction bases unmatched: 7. This CDR3 region has 15 residues. CDR3 loop: CASSVPGQGSSPLHF. For the CDR3, the DNA is TGCGCCAGCAGCGTTCCGGGACAGGGGTCTTCACCCCTCCACTTT.

CDR3 amino acids: CASSLVRITDTQYF. DNA for the CDR3: TGTGCCAGCAGCTTAGTTAGAATCACAGATACGCAGTATTTT. This chain connects TRBV11-3 to TRBJ2-3; D is ambiguous. Looked up from germline, CDR1 is SGHNT and CDR2 is YENEEA. V was clipped by 1 base and J by 2 bases, with 7 bases between them. The CDR3 extends over 14 amino acids.

This clone occurred once. The rearrangement links TRBV19 to TRBJ2-2; TRBD1 matches at 10 bases. Unmatched junction bases numbered 4, after V lost 9 bases and J lost 3 bases. The CDR3 is made up of 14 amino acids. CDR1 LNHDA and CDR2 SQIVND come from the germline V gene (reference sequence). In nucleotides, the CDR3 is TGTGCCAGCCGGGACAGGGGTCACACCGGGGAGCTGTTTTTT. Residues: CASRDRGHTGELFF.

The chain joins TRBV6-8 to TRBJ1-1; maybe TRBD1 (5 bases). Germline assignment: CDR1 MNHGY and CDR2 SAAAGT. The CDR3 contains 13 residues. Trimming stripped 7 bases from V and 1 base from J, with 10 bases between. The CDR3 region has the DNA TGTGCCAGCACCATTCAGGGGAACACTGAAGCTTTCTTT. The encoded protein is CASTIQGNTEAFF.

The rearrangement links TRBV5-1 to TRBJ1-1; D is perhaps TRBD1 (5 bases). V shed 1 base and J shed 1 base, with 14 bases lying between them. The CDR3 length is 16 residues. Germline CDR1 and CDR2: SGHRS and YFSETQ. CDR3 protein: CASSLILGRQNTEAFF. DNA for the CDR3: TGCGCCAGCAGCTTGATTTTGGGACGGCAGAACACTGAAGCTTTCTTT.